The 9 T cell receptor beta chains reported below all come from one sample, sequenced in a study of shared clonotypes between healthy human individuals. Clones were sequenced by immunoSEQ multiplex PCR, and TCRdb holds only the in-frame ones, with some missing. Of over a million clones listed, about 96% are singletons. Sequencing was performed on naive CD4+ T cells sorted from blood. The sample's subset: CD45RA+ positively selected. These receptors originate from a man aged 30 to 45 in good health.

This clone was seen a single time. The CDR3 DNA is TGTGCCAGCCTTCCACGGGACAGGGGGGCCTACGAGCAGTACTTC. Translated, it gives CASLPRDRGAYEQYF. This chain joins TRBV7-9 and TRBJ2-7; TRBD1 matches 11 bases. The CDR3 totals 15 residues. Losses at the gene ends were 8 bases for V and 2 bases for J; bases not matched to a gene: 8. From germline, CDR1 is SEHNR and CDR2 FQNEAQ (reference sequence).

This clone appeared a single time. V and J are TRBV18 and TRBJ2-3; D might be TRBD2 (6 bases). This CDR3 comprises 15 residues. V dropped 6 bases and J dropped 2 bases, with 15 bases sitting between them. Germline-derived CDR1 and CDR2 are KGHSH and LQKENI. CDR3 protein: CASSITGGATDTQYF. DNA for the CDR3: TGTGCCAGCTCCATAACAGGAGGGGCCACAGATACGCAGTATTTT.

The chain joins TRBV30 to TRBJ2-1; the match to TRBD2 covers 9 bases. The CDR3 has 15 amino acids. After removal of 2 bases from V and 10 bases from J, the junction contained 12 bases not matched to a gene. Germline V gene sequence: CDR1 GTSNPN, CDR2 SVGIG (reference sequence). DNA of the CDR3: TGTGCCTGGAGTCTGGTGCTAGCGGGAACACGCGAGCAGTTCTTC. Protein sequence: CAWSLVLAGTREQFF.

V is TRBV18 and J is TRBJ2-2, with D perhaps assigned TRBD1 or TRBD2 (5 bases each). The germline gives CDR1 KGHSH, CDR2 LQKENI. The CDR3 sequence is 15 residues long. V was clipped by 2 bases and J by 1 base, with 8 bases between them. CDR3 in DNA: TGTGCCAGCTCACCAATTGGGGGGAACACCGGGGAGCTGTTTTTT. Residues: CASSPIGGNTGELFF.

CDR3 amino acids: CASSSRTSAMQEQYF. The DNA for the CDR3 is TGTGCCAGCAGCTCGCGGACTAGCGCCATGCAGGAGCAGTACTTC. The genes are TRBV5-4 and TRBJ2-7; 9 positions agree with TRBD2. The CDR3 spans 15 residues. V shed 3 bases and J 7 bases; nucleotides not matched to a gene: 11. From germline, CDR1 is SGHNT and CDR2 YYREEE (reference sequence). Supplemented by reference TRBV5-4 and TRBJ2-7, the full variable domain reads ETGVTQSPTHLIKTRGQQVTLRCSSQSGHNTVSWYQQALGQGPQFIFQYYREEENGRGNFPPRFSGLQFPNYSSELNVNALELDDSALYLCASSSRTSAMQEQYFGPGTRLTVT.

The gene calls are TRBV5-4 and TRBJ1-3; 8 bases map to TRBD1. V gave up 1 base and J gave up 2 bases; unmatched junction bases: 2. The CDR3 extends over 15 amino acids. Germline V gene data show CDR1 as SGHNT and CDR2 as YYREEE (reference sequence). The CDR3 region is CASSLSQGAGNTIYF. In nucleotides, the CDR3 is TGTGCCAGCAGCTTGTCACAGGGGGCTGGAAACACCATATATTTT.

The chain carries TRBV10-3 and TRBJ1-1; 7 bases map to TRBD1. After removal of 6 bases from V and 0 bases from J, the junction contained 7 bases not matched to a gene. The V gene's germline CDR1 is ENHRY and CDR2 SYGVKD. The CDR3 spans 15 residues. CDR3 sequence reads: CAISPGQLMNTEAFF. The CDR3 DNA is TGTGCCATCAGCCCGGGACAGCTGATGAACACTGAAGCTTTCTTT.

Remarks on this clone: The same CDR3 can be traced to other DNA sequences in this sample. The chain has TRBV29-1 and TRBJ2-7; 8 nucleotides align to TRBD1. This CDR3 has 13 amino acids. Germline values: CDR1 SQVTM, CDR2 ANQGSEA. Trimming cost V 2 bases and J 3 bases; bases outside gene matches: 3. The CDR3 is CSVERDRGYEQYF. In nucleotides, the CDR3 is TGCAGCGTTGAAAGAGACAGGGGCTACGAGCAGTACTTC.

The chain uses TRBV7-9 and TRBJ1-1; weak D call: TRBD1 (6 bases). Germline V gene lookup returns CDR1 SEHNR and CDR2 FQNEAQ (reference sequence). V lost 8 bases and J 1 base, leaving 11 bases between the germline ends. This CDR3 is 13 amino acids long. This CDR3 reads CASCVGQNTEAFF. The CDR3 DNA sequence: TGTGCCAGCTGTGTGGGACAGAACACTGAAGCTTTCTTT.